This record concerns one T cell receptor (beta chain) sequence. Its antigen is still unknown. One base away there is no much larger clone; base qualities are not given. This record belongs to a study of shared clonotypes between healthy human individuals (dated by TCRdb to the early 2020s). With regard to the full study: The cohort comprised a couple of women and a few men aged 18 to 49 years. Blood TCR repertoires of about five healthy adults were deeply sequenced to estimate repertoire size and the extent of clonotype sharing between individuals. Libraries were prepared and TCR repertoires were sequenced by different laboratories using diverse techniques, in order to increase sequencing depth and limit assay-specific biases. Leukapheresis yielded between about 0.94 and 10 billion PBMCs per donor.

At the junction V is shortened by 5 bases and J by 0 bases; bases outside the gene matches: 4. The CDR3 numbers 15 residues from cysteine through phenylalanine. The retained sequence is limited to the CDR3, 45 bases, with the frame set at the first base. CDR1 SGHVS and CDR2 FQNEAQ were looked up in the germline V gene. TCR CDR3 regions were amplified from genomic DNA by multiplex PCR using the deep immunoSEQ assay. For each cell subset, the extracted genomic DNA was distributed evenly across all wells of several immunoSEQ 96-well plates, and each plate served as one replicate. Each replicate PCR for unsorted PBMC received 300 to 350 ng genomic DNA, equal to about 30,000 T cell genomes. Ten immunoSEQ deep assay plates were used to sequence unsorted PBMC genomic DNA. Purified libraries were measured with a Qubit 3.0 fluorometer, size-checked on a Bioanalyzer 2100, and measured again with the KAPA Library Quantification kit. Each immunoSEQ 96-well plate was sequenced on its own single-read 150-cycle Illumina NextSeq 550 flow cell. The paper's data handling went like this. Because the immunoSEQ output included only junctional sequences and no quality scores, the filtering could not be the same as the filtering used for full-length reads. To assign V/J genes and CDR3, sequences were annotated using PyIR, a Python wrapper for IgBLAST v1.9, with IMGT germline references. Any read was removed if the V/J assignment was weak (E-value above 1e-6), the CDR3 was missing, or the read contained stop codons, out-of-frame junctions, or ambiguous translated residues. V3J clonotypes were defined as sequences sharing an identical inferred V gene, J gene, and CDR3 amino acid sequence. Percentage overlap between repertoires was computed as shared unique clonotypes divided by the size of the smaller repertoire. Richness of each repertoire was evaluated using RTK rarefaction, the Chao1 estimator, and Recon v2.1 estimates of unobserved clonotypes. This is the immuneACCESS table as TCRdb keeps it, with only in-frame sequences that have V and J called. A part of the clones is gone; compared with another copy, unresolved V genes explain less than half, and the rest is unexplained. That table furnishes V, J and clone size, whereas the DNA furnished D and trimming. The sample has hundreds of thousands of clones on record, 70% to 80% of them singletons. The ten largest account for around 13% of the sample.

The full study reports these points: Sampling was limited to blood, and TCR repertoires in tissue likely differ from TCR repertoires in blood. Pairwise subsampling led to the expectation that sequencing depth would affect the degree of clonotype sharing among donors. Because the study included a small number of donors, the genetic and exposure-history diversity represented was limited.

The donors were healthy, HIV-negative adults with no recently reported acute infections or vaccinations. Only Caucasian adults living in Nashville, Tennessee, USA were represented among the donors. In the unsorted samples, 85 million to 100 million PBMCs were counted, and genomic DNA was extracted using the QIAamp DNA Blood Mini kit. Blood was collected by leukapheresis, and PBMCs were isolated by Ficoll-Histopaque density gradient centrifugation and then cryopreserved in liquid nitrogen vapor phase. The sequenced sample was PBMCs. This chain is built from TRBV7-8 and TRBJ1-2, with 9 bases aligning to TRBD1. The TCR comes from a woman between 40 and 50 years old in good health. Some clones in this sample may be carry-over from other donors' samples. The CDR3 sequence is CASSDRDRANYGYTF. The DNA sequence reads TGTGCCAGCAGCGACCGGGACAGGGCTAACTATGGCTACACCTTC.